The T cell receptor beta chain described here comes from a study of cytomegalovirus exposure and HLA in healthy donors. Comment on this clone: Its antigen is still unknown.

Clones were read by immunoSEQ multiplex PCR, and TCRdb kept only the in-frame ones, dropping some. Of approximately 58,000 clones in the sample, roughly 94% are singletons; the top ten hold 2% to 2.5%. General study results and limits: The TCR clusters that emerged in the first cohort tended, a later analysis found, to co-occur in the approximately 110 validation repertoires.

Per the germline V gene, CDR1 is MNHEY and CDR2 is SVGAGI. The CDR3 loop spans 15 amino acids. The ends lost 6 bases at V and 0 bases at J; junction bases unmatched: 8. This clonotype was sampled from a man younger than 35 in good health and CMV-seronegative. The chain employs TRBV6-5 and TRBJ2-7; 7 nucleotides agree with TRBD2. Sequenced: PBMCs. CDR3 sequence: CASSIGLESSYEQYF. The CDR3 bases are TGTGCCAGCAGCATCGGACTAGAGAGCTCCTACGAGCAGTACTTC.